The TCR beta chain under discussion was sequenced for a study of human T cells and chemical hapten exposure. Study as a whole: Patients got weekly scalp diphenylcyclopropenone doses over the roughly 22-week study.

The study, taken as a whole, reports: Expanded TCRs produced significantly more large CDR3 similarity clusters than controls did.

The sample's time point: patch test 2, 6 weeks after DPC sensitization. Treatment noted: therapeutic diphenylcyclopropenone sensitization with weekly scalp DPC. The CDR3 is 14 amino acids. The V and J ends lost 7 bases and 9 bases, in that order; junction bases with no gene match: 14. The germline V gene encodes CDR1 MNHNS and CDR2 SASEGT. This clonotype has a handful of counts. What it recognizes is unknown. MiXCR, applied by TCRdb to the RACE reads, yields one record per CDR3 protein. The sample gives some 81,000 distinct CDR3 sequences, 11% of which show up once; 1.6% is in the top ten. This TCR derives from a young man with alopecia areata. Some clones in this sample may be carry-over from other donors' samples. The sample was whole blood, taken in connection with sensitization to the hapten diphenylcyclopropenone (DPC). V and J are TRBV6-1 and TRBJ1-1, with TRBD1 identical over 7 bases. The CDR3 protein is CASNEWRAQGKAFF. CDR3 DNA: TGTGCCAGCAACGAATGGAGGGCACAGGGGAAAGCTTTCTTT.